This entry concerns a single TCR beta chain. Its antigen is as yet unknown. This sample is part of a study of cytomegalovirus exposure and HLA in healthy donors. Both 60 Vbeta primers and 13 Jbeta primers went into the PCR. Generated by immunoSEQ multiplex PCR, the TCRdb table keeps only in-frame clones and is missing some. The data hold 60,000 to 85,000 clones, with about 76% observed a single time. Study findings and constraints: In most subjects, TCR beta sequences reportedly gave accurate predictions of HLA-A and HLA-B alleles. Presence/absence analyses assumed roughly uniform sequencing depth across donors, which may not hold.

CDR1 MNHNY and CDR2 SVGAGI come from the germline V gene (reference sequence). The V gene end was trimmed by 2 bases and the J gene end by 5 bases; junction bases not matched to a gene: 9. The length of the CDR3 is 16 residues. J is TRBJ2-5 and V is TRBV6-6; 9 bases are a match to TRBD2. Sequences were obtained from PBMCs. This TCR was sampled from a male donor in good health and CMV-seropositive. The CDR3 loop is CASSYLSGGPGETQYF. The CDR3 region has the DNA TGTGCCAGCAGTTACCTTAGCGGGGGTCCCGGTGAGACCCAGTACTTC.